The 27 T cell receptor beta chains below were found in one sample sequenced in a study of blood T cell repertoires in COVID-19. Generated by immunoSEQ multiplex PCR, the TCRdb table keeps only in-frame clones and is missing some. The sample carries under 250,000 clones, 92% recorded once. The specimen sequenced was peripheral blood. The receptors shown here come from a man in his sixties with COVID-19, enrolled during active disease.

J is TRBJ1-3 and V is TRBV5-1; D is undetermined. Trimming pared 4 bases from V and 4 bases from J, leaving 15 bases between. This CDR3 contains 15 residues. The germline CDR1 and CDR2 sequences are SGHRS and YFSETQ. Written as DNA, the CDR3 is TGCGCCAGCAGCCCGGACCTGAGGGCCGGAAACACCATATATTTT. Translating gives CASSPDLRAGNTIYF.

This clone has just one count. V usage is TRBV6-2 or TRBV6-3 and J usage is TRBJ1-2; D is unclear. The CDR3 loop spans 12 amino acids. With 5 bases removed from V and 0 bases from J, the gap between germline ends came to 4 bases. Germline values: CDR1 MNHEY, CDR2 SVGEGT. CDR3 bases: TGTGCCAGCAGTCTAGCTAACTATGGCTACACCTTC. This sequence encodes CASSLANYGYTF.

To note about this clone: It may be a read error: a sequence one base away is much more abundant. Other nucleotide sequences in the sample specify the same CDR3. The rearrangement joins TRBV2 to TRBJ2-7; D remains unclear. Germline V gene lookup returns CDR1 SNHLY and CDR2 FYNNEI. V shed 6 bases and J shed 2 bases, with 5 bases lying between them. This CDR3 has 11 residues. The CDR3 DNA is TGTGCCAGCAGCGCGGCCTACGAGCAGTACTTC. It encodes CASSAAYEQYF.

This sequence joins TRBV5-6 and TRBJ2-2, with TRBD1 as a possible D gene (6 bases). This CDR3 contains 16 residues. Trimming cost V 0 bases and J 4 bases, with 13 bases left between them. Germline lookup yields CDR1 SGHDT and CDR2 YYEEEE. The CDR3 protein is CASSLGAGQSTGELFF. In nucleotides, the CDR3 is TGTGCCAGCAGCTTGGGAGCCGGACAGTCCACCGGGGAGCTGTTTTTT. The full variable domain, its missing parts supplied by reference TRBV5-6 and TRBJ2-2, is DAGVTQSPTHLIKTRGQQVTLRCSPKSGHDTVSWYQQALGQGPQFIFQYYEEEERQRGNFPDRFSGHQFPNYSSELNVNALLLGDSALYLCASSLGAGQSTGELFFGEGSRLTVL.

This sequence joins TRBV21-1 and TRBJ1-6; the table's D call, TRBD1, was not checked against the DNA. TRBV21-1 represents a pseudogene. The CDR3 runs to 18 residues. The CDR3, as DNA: TGTGCCAGCAGCAAAGGACAGGGGGCGAGCTCCTATAATTCACCCCTCCACTTT. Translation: CASSKGQGASSYNSPLHF.

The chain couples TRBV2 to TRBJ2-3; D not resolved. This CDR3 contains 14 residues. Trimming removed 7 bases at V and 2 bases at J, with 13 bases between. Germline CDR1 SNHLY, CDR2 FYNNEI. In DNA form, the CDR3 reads TGTGCCAGCACTTTTTCGACTTACACAGATACGCAGTATTTT. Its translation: CASTFSTYTDTQYF.

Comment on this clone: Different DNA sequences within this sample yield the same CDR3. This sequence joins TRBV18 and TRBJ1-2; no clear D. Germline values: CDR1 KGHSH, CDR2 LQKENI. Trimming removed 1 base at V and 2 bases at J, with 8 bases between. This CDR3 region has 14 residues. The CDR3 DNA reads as TGTGCCAGCTCACCACTCTCAGGAAACTATGGCTACACCTTC. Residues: CASSPLSGNYGYTF.

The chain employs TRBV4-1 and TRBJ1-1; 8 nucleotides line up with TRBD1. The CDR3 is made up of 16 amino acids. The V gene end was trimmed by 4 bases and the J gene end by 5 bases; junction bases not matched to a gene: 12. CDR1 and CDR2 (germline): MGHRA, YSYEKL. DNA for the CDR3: TGCGCCAGCAGCCCAGGACCTGGACAGGGTAAGACTGAAGCTTTCTTT. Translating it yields CASSPGPGQGKTEAFF.

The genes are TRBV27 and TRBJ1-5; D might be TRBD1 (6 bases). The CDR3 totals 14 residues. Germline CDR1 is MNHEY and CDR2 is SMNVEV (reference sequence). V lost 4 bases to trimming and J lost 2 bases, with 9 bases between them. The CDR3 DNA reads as TGTGCCAGCAGTTGGGGGCGGGGCAATCAGCCCCAGCATTTT. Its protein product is CASSWGRGNQPQHF.

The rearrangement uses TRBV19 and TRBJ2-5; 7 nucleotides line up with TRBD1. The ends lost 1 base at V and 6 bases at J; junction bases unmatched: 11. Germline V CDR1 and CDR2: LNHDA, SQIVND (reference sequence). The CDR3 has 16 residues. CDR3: CASSIGSTGVGKTQYF. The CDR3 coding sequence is TGTGCCAGTAGTATAGGTAGTACAGGGGTCGGGAAGACCCAGTACTTC.

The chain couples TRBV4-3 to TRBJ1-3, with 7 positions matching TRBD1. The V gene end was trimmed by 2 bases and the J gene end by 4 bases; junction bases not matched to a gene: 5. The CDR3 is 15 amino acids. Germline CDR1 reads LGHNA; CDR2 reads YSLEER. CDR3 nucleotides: TGCGCCAGCAGCCAATCCGGGACAGTAGGAAACACCATATATTTT. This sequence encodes CASSQSGTVGNTIYF.

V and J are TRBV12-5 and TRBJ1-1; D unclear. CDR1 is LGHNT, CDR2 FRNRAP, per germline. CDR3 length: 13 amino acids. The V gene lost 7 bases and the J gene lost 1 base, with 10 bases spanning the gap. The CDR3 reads CASAPRANTEAFF. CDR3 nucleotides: TGTGCTAGTGCCCCGCGTGCGAACACTGAAGCTTTCTTT. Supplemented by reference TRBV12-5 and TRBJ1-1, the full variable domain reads DARVTQTPRHKVTEMGQEVTMRCQPILGHNTVFWYRQTMMQGLELLAYFRNRAPLDDSGMPKDRFSAEMPDATLATLKIQPSEPRDSAVYFCASAPRANTEAFFGQGTRLTVV.

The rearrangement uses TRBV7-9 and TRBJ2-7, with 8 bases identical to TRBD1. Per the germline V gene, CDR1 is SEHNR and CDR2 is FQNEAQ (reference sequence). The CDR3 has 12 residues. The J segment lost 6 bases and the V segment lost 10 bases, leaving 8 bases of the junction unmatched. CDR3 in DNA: TGTGCCACCGGGACAGGCGCACTCGAGCAGTACTTC. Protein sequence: CATGTGALEQYF.

The CDR3 DNA is TGTGCCACACAATCTAGCGTCATACAAGAGACCCAGTACTTC. The encoded protein is CATQSSVIQETQYF. V gene TRBV19 combines with J gene TRBJ2-5; a possible D gene is TRBD2 (6 bases). The germline V gene encodes CDR1 LNHDA and CDR2 SQIVND (reference sequence). The CDR3 consists of 14 residues. The germline V and J ends were trimmed by 10 bases and 2 bases, with 17 bases remaining between them. Using reference TRBV19 and TRBJ2-5 for the parts outside the CDR3, the full variable domain is DGGITQSPKYLFRKEGQNVTLSCEQNLNHDAMYWYRQDPGQGLRLIYYSQIVNDFQKGDIAEGYSVSREKKESFPLTVTSAQKNPTAFYLCATQSSVIQETQYFGPGTRLLVL.

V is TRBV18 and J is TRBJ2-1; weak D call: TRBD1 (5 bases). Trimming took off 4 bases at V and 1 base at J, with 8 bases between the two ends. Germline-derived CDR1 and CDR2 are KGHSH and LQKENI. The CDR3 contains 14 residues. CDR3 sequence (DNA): TGTGCCAGCTCACAGCAGGGTTCCTACAATGAGCAGTTCTTC. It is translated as CASSQQGSYNEQFF.

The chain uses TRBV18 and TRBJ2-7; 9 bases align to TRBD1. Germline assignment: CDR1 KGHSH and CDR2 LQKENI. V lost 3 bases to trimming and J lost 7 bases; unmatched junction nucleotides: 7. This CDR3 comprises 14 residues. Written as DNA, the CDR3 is TGTGCCAGCTCACCGGGACAGGGAGTGACTGAGCAGTACTTC. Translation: CASSPGQGVTEQYF.

CDR3 nucleotides: TGTGCCAGCAGTCAGAAGTCTGGAAACACCATATATTTT. This translates into CASSQKSGNTIYF. The rearrangement uses TRBV3-1 (or the pseudogene TRBV3-2) and TRBJ1-3; D is ambiguous. This CDR3 is built from 13 residues. Deletions cut 6 bases from V and 1 base from J, with 7 bases between. CDR1 is LGHDT and CDR2 is YNNKEL in the germline V gene (reference sequence).

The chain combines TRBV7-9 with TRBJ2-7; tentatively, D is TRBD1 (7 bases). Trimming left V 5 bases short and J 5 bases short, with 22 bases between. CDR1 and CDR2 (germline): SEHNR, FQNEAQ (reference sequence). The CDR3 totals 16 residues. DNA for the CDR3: TGTGCCAGCAGCCCGCTGGGCAGGGGGGTATTTGACGAGCAGTACTTC. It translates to CASSPLGRGVFDEQYF.

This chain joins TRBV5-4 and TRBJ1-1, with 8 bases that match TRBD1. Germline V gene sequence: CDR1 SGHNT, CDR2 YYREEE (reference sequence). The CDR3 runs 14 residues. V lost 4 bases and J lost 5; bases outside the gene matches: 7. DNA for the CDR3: TGTGCCAGCAGCCTGACAGGGGTGGATACTGAAGCTTTCTTT. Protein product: CASSLTGVDTEAFF.

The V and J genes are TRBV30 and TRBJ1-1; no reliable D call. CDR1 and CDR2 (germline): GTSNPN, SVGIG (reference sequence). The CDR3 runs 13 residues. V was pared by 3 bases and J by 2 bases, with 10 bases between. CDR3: CAWSMYKNTEAFF. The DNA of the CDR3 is TGTGCCTGGAGCATGTACAAAAACACTGAAGCTTTCTTT.

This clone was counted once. CDR3 amino acids: CASSFGTGANQPQHF. The CDR3 nucleotides read TGTGCCAGCAGTTTCGGGACAGGTGCCAATCAGCCCCAGCATTTT. The gene calls are TRBV6-5 and TRBJ1-5; 8 positions agree with TRBD1. Germline CDR1 reads MNHEY; CDR2 reads SVGAGI. CDR3 length: 15 amino acids. After removal of 4 bases from V and 3 bases from J, the junction contained 5 bases not matched to a gene.

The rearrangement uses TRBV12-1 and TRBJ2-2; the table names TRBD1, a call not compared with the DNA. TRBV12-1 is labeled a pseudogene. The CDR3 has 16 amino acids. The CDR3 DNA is TGTGCCAGCAGCTTAGTGACAGGGGGCAGGACCGGGGAGCTGTTTTTT. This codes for CASSLVTGGRTGELFF.

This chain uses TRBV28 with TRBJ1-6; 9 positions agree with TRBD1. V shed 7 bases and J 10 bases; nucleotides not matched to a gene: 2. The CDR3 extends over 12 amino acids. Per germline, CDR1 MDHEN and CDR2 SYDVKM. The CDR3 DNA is TGTGCCAGCACTACAGGGGGCTCACCCCTCCACTTT. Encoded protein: CASTTGGSPLHF.

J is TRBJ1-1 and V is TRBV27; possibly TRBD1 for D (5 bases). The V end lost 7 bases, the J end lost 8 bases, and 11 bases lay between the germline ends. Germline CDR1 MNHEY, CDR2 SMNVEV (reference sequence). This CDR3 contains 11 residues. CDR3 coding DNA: TGTGCCAGCACAGGGTTTGGGGAAGCTTTCTTT. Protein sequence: CASTGFGEAFF.

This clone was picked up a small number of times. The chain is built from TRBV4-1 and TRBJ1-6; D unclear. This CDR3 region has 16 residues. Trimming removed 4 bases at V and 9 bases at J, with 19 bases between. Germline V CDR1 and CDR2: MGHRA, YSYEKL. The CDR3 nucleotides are TGCGCCAGCAGCCCCAAAGCGGCACAAGCCGGTTCACCCCTCCACTTT. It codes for CASSPKAAQAGSPLHF.

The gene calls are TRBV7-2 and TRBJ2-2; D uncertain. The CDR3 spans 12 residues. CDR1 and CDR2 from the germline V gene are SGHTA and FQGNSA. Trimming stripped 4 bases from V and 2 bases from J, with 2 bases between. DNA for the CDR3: TGTGCCAGCAGCTCTAACACCGGGGAGCTGTTTTTT. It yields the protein CASSSNTGELFF.

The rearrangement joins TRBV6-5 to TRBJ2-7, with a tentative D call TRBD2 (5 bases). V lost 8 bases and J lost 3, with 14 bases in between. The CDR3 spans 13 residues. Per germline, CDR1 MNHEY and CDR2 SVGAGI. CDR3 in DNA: TGTGCCAGCCGGAGGACGGTGAACTACGAGCAGTACTTC. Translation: CASRRTVNYEQYF.